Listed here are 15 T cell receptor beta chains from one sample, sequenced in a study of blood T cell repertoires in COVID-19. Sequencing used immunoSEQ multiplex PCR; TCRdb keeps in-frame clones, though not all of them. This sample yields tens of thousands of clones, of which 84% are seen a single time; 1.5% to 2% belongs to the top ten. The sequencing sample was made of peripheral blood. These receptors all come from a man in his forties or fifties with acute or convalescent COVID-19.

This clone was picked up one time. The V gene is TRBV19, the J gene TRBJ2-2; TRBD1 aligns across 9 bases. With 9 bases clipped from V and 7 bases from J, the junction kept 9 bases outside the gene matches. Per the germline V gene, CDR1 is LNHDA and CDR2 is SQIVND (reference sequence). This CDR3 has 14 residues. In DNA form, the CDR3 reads TGTGCCAGCCGCGACAGGGGGTCTGGCGGGGAGCTGTTTTTT. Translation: CASRDRGSGGELFF.

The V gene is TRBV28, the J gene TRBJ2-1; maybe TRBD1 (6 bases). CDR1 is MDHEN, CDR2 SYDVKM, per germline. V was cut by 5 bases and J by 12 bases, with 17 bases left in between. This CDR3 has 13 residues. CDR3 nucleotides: TGTGCCAGCAGTGGGTACAGGGTCAGTGGGCAGTTCTTC. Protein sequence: CASSGYRVSGQFF.

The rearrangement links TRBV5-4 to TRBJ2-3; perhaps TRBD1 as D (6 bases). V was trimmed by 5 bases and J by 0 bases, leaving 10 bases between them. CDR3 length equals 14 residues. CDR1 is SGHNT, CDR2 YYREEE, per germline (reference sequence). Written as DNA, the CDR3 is TGTGCCAGCAGAATGGACAGAAGCACAGATACGCAGTATTTT. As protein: CASRMDRSTDTQYF.

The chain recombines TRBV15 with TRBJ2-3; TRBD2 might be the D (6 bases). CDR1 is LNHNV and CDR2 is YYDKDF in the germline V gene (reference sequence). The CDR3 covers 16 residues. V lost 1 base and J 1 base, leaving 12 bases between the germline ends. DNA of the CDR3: TGTGCCACCAGCAGAGCACTAGCCCTTGGCACAGATACGCAGTATTTT. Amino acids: CATSRALALGTDTQYF.

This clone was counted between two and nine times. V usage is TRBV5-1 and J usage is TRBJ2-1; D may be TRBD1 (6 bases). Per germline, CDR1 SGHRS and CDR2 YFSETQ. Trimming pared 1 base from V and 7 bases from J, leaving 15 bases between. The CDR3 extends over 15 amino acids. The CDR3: CASSLKGGSGNEQFF. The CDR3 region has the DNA TGCGCCAGCAGCTTGAAAGGGGGATCAGGGAATGAGCAGTTCTTC.

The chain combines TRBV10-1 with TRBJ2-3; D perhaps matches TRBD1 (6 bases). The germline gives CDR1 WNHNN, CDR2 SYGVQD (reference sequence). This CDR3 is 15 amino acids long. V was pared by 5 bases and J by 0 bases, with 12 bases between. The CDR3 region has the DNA TGCGCCAGCAGTTCCAGGACAGCGAGCACAGATACGCAGTATTTT. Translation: CASSSRTASTDTQYF.

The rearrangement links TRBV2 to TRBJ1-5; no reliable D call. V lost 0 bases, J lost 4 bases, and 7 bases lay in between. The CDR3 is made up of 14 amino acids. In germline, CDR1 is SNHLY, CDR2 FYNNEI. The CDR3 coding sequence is TGTGCCAGCAGTGAAGCGGCCGCTAATCAGCCCCAGCATTTT. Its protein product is CASSEAAANQPQHF.

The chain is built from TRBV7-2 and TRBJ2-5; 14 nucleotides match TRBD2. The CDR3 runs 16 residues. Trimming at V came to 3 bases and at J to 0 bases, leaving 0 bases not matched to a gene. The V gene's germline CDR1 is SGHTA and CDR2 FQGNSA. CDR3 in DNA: TGTGCCAGCAGCTTGGGACTAGCGGGGGACCAAGAGACCCAGTACTTC. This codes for CASSLGLAGDQETQYF.

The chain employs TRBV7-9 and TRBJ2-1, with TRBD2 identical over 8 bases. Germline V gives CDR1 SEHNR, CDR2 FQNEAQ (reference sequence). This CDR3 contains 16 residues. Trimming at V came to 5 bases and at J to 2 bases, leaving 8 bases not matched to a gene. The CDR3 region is CASSRKAGAPYNEQFF. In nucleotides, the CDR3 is TGTGCCAGCAGCCGAAAAGCGGGGGCCCCCTACAATGAGCAGTTCTTC. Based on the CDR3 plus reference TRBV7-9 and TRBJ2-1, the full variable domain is DTGVSQNPRHKITKRGQNVTFRCDPISEHNRLYWYRQTLGQGPEFLTYFQNEAQLEKSRLLSDRFSAERPKGSFSTLEIQRTEQGDSAMYLCASSRKAGAPYNEQFFGPGTRLTVL.

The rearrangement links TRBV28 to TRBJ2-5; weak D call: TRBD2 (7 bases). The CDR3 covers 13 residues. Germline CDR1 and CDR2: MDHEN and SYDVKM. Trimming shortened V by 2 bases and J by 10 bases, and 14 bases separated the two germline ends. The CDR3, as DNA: TGTGCCAGCAGTTTAAGGGGGGGAGGGAGCCAGTACTTC. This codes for CASSLRGGGSQYF.

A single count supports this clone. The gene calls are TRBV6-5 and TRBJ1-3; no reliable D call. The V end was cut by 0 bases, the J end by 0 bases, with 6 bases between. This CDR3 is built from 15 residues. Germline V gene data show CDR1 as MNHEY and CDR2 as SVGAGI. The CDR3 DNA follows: TGTGCCAGCAGTTACTCTTCCTTCTCTGGAAACACCATATATTTT. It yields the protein CASSYSSFSGNTIYF.

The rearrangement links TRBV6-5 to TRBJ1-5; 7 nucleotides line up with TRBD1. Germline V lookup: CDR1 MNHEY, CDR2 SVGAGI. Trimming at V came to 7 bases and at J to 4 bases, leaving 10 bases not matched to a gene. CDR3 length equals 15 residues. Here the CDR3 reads CASTPTAGGNQPQHF. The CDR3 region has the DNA TGTGCCAGCACCCCCACTGCAGGGGGGAATCAGCCCCAGCATTTT.

The CDR3 coding sequence is TGTGCCAGCAGCGTAGGTCCGGGGGGTTCAACAGATACGCAGTATTTT. Translation gives CASSVGPGGSTDTQYF. This chain joins TRBV9 and TRBJ2-3; TRBD2 matches 7 bases. V trimming: 0 bases; J trimming: 3 bases; junction bases outside the gene matches: 7. Germline V gene lookup returns CDR1 SGDLS and CDR2 YYNGEE. This CDR3 comprises 16 residues.

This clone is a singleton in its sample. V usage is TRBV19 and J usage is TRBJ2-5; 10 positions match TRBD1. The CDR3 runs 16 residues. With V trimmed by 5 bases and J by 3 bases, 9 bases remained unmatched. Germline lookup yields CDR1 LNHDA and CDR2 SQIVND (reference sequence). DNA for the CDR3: TGTGCCAGTAGTCCCCAGGACAGGGGGGGAAAAGAGACCCAGTACTTC. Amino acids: CASSPQDRGGKETQYF.

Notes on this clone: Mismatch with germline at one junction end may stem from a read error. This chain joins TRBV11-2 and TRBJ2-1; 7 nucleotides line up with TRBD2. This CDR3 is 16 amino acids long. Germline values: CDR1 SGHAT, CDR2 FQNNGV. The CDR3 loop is CASSLVAGVRYSEQFF. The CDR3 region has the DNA TGTGCCAGCAGCTTAGTGGCGGGGGTTCGTTACAGTGAGCAGTTCTTC.